The following is a T cell receptor beta chain sequence with its context. The antigen remains undetermined. The germline V and J ends were trimmed by 6 bases and 5 bases, with 13 bases remaining between them. There are 13 residues in the CDR3. This sample stems from a study of T cell responses to AZD1222 COVID-19 vaccine. Study-wide context: It was second doses at about 4 or about 12 weeks that were pooled.

Repertoires were generated with immunoSEQ multiplex PCR, while TCRdb's copy carries only in-frame clones and drops some. Among tens of thousands of clones listed, roughly 87% were seen once. General study findings and limits: No day 14 peak samples; only post-peak repertoires were characterized. Just a handful of AZD1222 recipients tested seropositive at baseline.

V gene TRBV12-3 or TRBV12-4 combines with J gene TRBJ2-5; D is ambiguous. Sequencing used peripheral blood, obtained on day 0 of AZD1222 vaccination. The clonotype comes from an adult in good health. DNA for the CDR3: TGTGCCAGCAGCTCCCGGACCCCCGAGACCCAGTACTTC. Protein: CASSSRTPETQYF.